This T cell receptor (beta chain) was found in a study of T cell repertoires in cytomegalovirus infection. Study-wide results and caveats: Ex vivo, HLA-C-restricted CMV-specific TCR beta clonotypes prevailed over the rest of the response.

V was trimmed by 3 bases and J by 10 bases, leaving 13 bases between them. Germline V gene lookup returns CDR1 MRHNA and CDR2 SNTAGT. The CDR3 loop spans 13 amino acids. This clonotype was detected only a few times. Antigen specificity is unknown. Via MiXCR, TCRdb re-called the reads, giving one row per CDR3 protein. The sample records about 260,000 distinct CDR3 sequences, roughly 13% being singletons. The receptor was derived from a human donor in good health (CMV status not recorded). Some clones in this sample may be carry-over from other donors' samples. Sequenced input: PBMCs. The chain couples TRBV6-4 to TRBJ2-1, with unresolved D. The CDR3 reads CASSELAWREQFF. The CDR3, as DNA: TGTGCCAGCAGTGAGCTCGCATGGCGCGAGCAGTTCTTC.